This section outlines one T cell receptor (beta chain) sequence together with its context. This record belongs to a study of T cell changes during pregnancy in multiple sclerosis. TCRdb's table, derived via immunoSEQ multiplex PCR, lists solely in-frame clones and lacks some. This table holds about 73,000 clones, 90% found once. V lost 1 base, J lost 12 bases, and 13 bases lay in between. The CDR3 spans 12 residues. CDR1 is SNHLY and CDR2 is FYNNEI in the germline V gene. This sample comprised peripheral blood, obtained after pregnancy. This chain connects TRBV2 to TRBJ2-7; possibly TRBD1 for D (6 bases). The receptor was isolated from a female donor in good health, enrolled as a control in a pregnancy study. DNA of the CDR3: TGTGCCAGCAGTGAAGAGTACGGACAGTGGTACTTC. It specifies CASSEEYGQWYF. The full variable domain, in which reference TRBV2 and TRBJ2-7 provide the parts outside the CDR3, is EPEVTQTPSHQVTQMGQEVILRCVPISNHLYFYWYRQILGQKVEFLVSFYNNEISEKSEIFDDQFSVERPDGSNFTLKIRSTKLEDSAMYFCASSEEYGQWYFGPGTRLTVT.